The entry below describes one TCR beta chain. Its cognate antigen is unknown. In TCRdb, the PCR reads were re-called with MiXCR into one record per CDR3 protein. Found here are hundreds of thousands of distinct CDR3 sequences, approximately 20% of them singletons; the top ten hold under 0.95%. Per the germline V gene, CDR1 is MNHEY and CDR2 is SMNVEV (reference sequence). With 5 bases removed from V and 6 bases from J, the gap between germline ends came to 7 bases. This CDR3 has 12 residues. The CD8+CD4-CCR7+CD45RA+ phenotype defined the sorted naive CD8 T cells. The sample comes from a study of molecular identifiers for immune sequencing clone quantification. Study-wide background: Replicates partitioned RNA from around 18,000 or 91,000 naive CD8 cells into five parts, sequencing four.

Findings and limits, study-wide: Clones above 20 RNA copies contained over 97% of effector molecules and under 1% of naive molecules.

This rearrangement joins TRBV27 to TRBJ2-2; D gene uncertain. Sequenced: naive CD8+ T cells from blood, with Jurkat cell RNA spiked in. Subset noted: FACS-sorted CD8+CD4-CCR7+CD45RA+ naive T cells. The clonotype originates from a human donor in good health. Some libraries in this study had Jurkat cell RNA spiked in. Here the CDR3 reads CASSIWAGELFF. The CDR3 DNA follows: TGTGCCAGCAGTATATGGGCCGGGGAGCTGTTTTTT.